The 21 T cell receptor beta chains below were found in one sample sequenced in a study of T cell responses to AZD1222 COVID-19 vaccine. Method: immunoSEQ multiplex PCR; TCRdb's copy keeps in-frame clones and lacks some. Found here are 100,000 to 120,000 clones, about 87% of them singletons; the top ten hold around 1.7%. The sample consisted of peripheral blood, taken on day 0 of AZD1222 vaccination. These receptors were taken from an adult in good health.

The CDR3 DNA follows: TGCAGCGTTGAAGGATGGGGAGGTCAGCCCCAGCATTTT. It is translated as CSVEGWGGQPQHF. The chain recombines TRBV29-1 with TRBJ1-5; D gene uncertain. Looked up from germline, CDR1 is SQVTM and CDR2 is ANQGSEA. The CDR3 spans 13 residues. The V end was cut by 1 base, the J end by 6 bases, with 10 bases between.

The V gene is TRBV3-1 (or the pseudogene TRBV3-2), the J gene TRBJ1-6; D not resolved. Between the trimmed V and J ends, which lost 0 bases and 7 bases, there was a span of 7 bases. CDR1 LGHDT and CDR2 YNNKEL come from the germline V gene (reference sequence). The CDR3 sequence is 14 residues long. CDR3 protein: CASSQDTVNSPLHF. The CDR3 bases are TGTGCCAGCAGCCAAGATACGGTAAATTCACCCCTCCACTTT.

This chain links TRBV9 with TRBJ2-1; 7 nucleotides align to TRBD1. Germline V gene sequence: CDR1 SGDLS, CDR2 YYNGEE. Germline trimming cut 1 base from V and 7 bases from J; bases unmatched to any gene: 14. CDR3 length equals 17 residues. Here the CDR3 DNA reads TGTGCCAGCAGCGTAACCCACCGACAGGGTATTAGGAATGAGCAGTTCTTC. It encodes CASSVTHRQGIRNEQFF.

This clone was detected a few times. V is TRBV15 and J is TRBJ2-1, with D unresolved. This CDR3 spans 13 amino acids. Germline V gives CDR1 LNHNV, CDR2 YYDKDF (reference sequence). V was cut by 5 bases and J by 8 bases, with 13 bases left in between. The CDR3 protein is CATSPEFMDEQFF. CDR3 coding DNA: TGTGCCACCAGCCCGGAGTTTATGGATGAGCAGTTCTTC.

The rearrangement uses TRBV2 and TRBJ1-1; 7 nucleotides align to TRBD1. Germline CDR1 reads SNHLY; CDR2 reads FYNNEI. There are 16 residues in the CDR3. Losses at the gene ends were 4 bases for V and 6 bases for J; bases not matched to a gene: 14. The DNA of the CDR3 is TGTGCCAGCAGTGGGGACAGATATGTTGGCTACGCTGAAGCTTTCTTT. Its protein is CASSGDRYVGYAEAFF.

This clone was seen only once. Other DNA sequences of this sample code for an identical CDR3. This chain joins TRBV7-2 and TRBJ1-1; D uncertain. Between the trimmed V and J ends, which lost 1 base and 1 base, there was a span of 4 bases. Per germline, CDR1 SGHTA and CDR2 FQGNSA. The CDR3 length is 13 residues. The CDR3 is CASSLGRNTEAFF. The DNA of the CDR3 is TGTGCCAGCAGCTTAGGGAGGAACACTGAAGCTTTCTTT.

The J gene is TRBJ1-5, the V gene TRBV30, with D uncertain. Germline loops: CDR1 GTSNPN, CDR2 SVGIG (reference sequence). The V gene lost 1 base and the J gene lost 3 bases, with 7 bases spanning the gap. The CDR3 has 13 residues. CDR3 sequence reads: CAWSGQLNQPQHF. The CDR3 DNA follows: TGTGCCTGGAGTGGTCAACTCAATCAGCCCCAGCATTTT.

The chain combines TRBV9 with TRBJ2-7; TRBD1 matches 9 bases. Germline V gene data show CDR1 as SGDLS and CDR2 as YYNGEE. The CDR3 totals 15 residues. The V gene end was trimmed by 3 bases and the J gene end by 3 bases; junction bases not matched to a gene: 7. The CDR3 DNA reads TGTGCCAGCAGCGCGACGACAGGGGGAAACTACGAGCAGTACTTC. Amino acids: CASSATTGGNYEQYF. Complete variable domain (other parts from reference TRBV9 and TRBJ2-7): DSGVTQTPKHLITATGQRVTLRCSPRSGDLSVYWYQQSLDQGLQFLIQYYNGEERAKGNILERFSAQQFPDLHSELNLSSLELGDSALYFCASSATTGGNYEQYFGPGTRLTVT.

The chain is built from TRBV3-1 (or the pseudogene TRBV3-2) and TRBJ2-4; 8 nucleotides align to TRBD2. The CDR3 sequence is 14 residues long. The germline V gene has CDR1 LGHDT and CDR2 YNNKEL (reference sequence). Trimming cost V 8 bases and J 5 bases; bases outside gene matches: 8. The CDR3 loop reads CASGRGGDQNIQYF. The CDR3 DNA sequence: TGTGCCAGCGGACGGGGGGGTGACCAAAACATTCAGTACTTC.

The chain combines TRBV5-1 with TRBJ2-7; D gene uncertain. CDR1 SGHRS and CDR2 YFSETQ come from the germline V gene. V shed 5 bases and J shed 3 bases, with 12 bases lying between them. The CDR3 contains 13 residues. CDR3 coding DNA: TGCGCCAGCAGGCTAACTCAGAACTACGAGCAGTACTTC. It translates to CASRLTQNYEQYF.

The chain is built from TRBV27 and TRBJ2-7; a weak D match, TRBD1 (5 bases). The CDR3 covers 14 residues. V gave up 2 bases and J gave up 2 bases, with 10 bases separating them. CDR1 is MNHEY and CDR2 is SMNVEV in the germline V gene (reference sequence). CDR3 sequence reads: CASSLLQGAYEQYF. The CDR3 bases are TGTGCCAGCAGTTTACTGCAGGGTGCCTACGAGCAGTACTTC.

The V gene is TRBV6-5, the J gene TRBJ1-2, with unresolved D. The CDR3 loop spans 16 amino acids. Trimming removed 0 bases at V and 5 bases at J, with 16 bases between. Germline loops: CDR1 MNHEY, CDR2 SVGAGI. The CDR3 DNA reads TGTGCCAGCAGTTACTCGACGGGCGGTCTTCCGTATGGCTACACCTTC. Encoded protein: CASSYSTGGLPYGYTF.

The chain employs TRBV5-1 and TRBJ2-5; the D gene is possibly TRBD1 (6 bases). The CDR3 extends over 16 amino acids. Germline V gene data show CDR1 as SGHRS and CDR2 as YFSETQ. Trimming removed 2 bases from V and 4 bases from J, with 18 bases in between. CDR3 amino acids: CASSFRQAGFGETQYF. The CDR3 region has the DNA TGCGCCAGCAGCTTCCGACAGGCTGGTTTTGGAGAGACCCAGTACTTC.

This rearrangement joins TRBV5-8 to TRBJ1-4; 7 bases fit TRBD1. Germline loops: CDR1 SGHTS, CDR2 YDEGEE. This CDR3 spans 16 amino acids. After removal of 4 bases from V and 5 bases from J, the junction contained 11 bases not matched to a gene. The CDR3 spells CASSLERTGKNEKLFF. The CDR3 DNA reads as TGTGCCAGCAGCCTAGAGAGGACAGGAAAAAATGAAAAACTGTTTTTT. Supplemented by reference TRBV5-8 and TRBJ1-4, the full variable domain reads EAGVTQSPTHLIKTRGQQATLRCSPISGHTSVYWYQQALGLGLQFLLWYDEGEERNRGNFPPRFSGRQFPNYSSELNVNALELEDSALYLCASSLERTGKNEKLFFGSGTQLSVL.

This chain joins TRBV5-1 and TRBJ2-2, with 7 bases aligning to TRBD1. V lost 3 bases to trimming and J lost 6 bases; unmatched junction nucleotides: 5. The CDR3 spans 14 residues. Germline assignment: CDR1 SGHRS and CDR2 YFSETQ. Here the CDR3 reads CASSSLQGAGELFF. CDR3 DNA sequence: TGCGCCAGCAGCTCATTGCAGGGGGCCGGGGAGCTGTTTTTT.

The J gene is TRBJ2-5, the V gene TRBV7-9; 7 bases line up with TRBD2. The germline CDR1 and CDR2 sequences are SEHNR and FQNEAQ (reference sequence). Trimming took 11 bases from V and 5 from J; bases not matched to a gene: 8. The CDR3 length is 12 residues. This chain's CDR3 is CAGEGLGETQYF. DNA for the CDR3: TGTGCCGGGGAGGGGCTCGGCGAGACCCAGTACTTC. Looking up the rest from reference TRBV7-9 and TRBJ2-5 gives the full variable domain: DTGVSQNPRHKITKRGQNVTFRCDPISEHNRLYWYRQTLGQGPEFLTYFQNEAQLEKSRLLSDRFSAERPKGSFSTLEIQRTEQGDSAMYLCAGEGLGETQYFGPGTRLLVL.

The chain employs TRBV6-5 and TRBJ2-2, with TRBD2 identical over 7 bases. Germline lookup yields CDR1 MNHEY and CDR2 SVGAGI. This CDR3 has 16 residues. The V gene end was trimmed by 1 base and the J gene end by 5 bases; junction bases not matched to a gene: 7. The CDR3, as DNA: TGTGCCAGCAGTTACTTCGGGAGGCATTGGACCGGGGAGCTGTTTTTT. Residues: CASSYFGRHWTGELFF.

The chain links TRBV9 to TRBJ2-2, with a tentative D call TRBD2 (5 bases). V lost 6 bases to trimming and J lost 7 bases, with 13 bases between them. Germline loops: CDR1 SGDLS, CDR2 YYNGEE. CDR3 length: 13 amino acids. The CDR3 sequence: CASTPWAGGELFF. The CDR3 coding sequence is TGTGCCAGCACGCCGTGGGCGGGCGGGGAGCTGTTTTTT.

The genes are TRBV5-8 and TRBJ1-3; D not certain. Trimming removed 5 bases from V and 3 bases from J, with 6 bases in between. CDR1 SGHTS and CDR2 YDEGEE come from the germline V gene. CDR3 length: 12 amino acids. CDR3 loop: CASSDVGNTIYF. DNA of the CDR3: TGTGCCAGCAGTGACGTTGGAAACACCATATATTTT.

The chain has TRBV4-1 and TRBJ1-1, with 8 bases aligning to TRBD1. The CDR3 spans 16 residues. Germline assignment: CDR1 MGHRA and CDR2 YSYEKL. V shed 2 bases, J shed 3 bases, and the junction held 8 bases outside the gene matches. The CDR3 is CASSQRRQGSDTEAFF. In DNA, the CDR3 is TGCGCCAGCAGCCAACGACGACAGGGGTCGGACACTGAAGCTTTCTTT.

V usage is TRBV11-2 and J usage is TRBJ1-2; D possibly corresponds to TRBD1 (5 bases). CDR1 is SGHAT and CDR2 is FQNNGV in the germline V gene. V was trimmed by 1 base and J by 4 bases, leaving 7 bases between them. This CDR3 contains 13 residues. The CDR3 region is CASSLAGAYGYTF. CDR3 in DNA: TGTGCCAGCAGCTTAGCTGGGGCCTATGGCTACACCTTC. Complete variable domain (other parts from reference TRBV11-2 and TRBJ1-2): EAGVAQSPRYKIIEKRQSVAFWCNPISGHATLYWYQQILGQGPKLLIQFQNNGVVDDSQLPKDRFSAERLKGVDSTLKIQPAKLEDSAVYLCASSLAGAYGYTFGSGTRLTVV.